What follows describes a single T cell receptor beta chain. Its antigen is undetermined. Sequenced by immunoSEQ multiplex PCR; TCRdb stores in-frame clones only, minus some. Altogether about 2.3 million clones are present, about nine tenths being singletons, with the ten largest covering about 0.36%. Trimming stripped 6 bases from V and 8 bases from J, with 14 bases between. Germline V gene lookup returns CDR1 MNHEY and CDR2 SVGAGI. The CDR3 is made up of 13 amino acids. The investigators split CD4+ cells into a CD45RA+ naive subset and a CD45RA-negative memory subset. The data originate from a study of shared clonotypes between healthy human individuals. Study context: Donors had three CD4 naive, three CD4 memory, two CD8 naive and one CD8 memory plate apiece.

General study points: In having few donors, the study represented limited genetic and exposure-history diversity. Rarefaction indicated that sorted-subset sequencing remained incomplete although depth was large.

The sequence derives from a man aged 18 to 29 in good health. Some clones in this sample may be carry-over from other donors' samples. Sequenced: naive CD4+ T cells from PBMCs. Subset specified: CD45RA+ positively selected. The chain links TRBV6-5 to TRBJ2-1, with D possibly matching TRBD2 (5 bases). The CDR3 is CASRLLVMDEQFF. The CDR3 region has the DNA TGTGCCAGCAGACTACTAGTGATGGATGAGCAGTTCTTC.